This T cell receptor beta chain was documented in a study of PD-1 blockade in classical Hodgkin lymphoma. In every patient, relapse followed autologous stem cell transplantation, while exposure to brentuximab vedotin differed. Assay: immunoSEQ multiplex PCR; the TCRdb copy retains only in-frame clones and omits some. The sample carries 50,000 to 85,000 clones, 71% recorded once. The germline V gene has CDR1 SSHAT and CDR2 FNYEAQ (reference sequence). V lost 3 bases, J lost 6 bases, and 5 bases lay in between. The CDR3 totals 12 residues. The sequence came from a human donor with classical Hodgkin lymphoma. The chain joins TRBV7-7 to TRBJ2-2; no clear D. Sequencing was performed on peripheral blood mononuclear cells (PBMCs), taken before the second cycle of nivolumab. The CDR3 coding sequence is TGTGCCAGCAGCTTTTGGGCCGGGGAGCTGTTTTTT. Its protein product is CASSFWAGELFF.